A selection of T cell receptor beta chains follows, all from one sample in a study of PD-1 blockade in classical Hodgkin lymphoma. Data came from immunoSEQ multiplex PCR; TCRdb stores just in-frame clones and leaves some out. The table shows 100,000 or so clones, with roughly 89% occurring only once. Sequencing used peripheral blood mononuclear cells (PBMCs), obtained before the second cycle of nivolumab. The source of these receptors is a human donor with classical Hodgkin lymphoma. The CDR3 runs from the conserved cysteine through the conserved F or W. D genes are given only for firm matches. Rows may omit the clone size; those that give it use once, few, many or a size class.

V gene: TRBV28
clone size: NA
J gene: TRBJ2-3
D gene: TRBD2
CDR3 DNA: TGTGCCAGCAGTTTAGCGGGGGGGTTAACGAAAGTGGATACGCAGTATTTT
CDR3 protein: CASSLAGGLTKVDTQYF

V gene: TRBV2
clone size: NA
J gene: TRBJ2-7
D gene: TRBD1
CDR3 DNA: TGTGCCAGCAAGACAGGGACAGGGGGCTCCTACGAGCAGTACTTC
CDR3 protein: CASKTGTGGSYEQYF

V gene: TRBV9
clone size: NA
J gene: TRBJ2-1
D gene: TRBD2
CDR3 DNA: TGTGCCAGCAGCGTAGGCTGGAGTGCTAGCGGGGTTCGGGATGAGCAGTTCTTC
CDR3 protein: CASSVGWSASGVRDEQFF

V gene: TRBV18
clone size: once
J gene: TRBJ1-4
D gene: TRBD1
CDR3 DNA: TGTGCCAGCTCACCAGACAGGGGGCGTAATGAAAAACTGTTTTTT
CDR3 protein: CASSPDRGRNEKLFF

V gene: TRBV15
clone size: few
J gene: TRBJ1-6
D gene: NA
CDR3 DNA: TGTGCCACCGCCCGCGGGCGGTCACCCCTCCACTTT
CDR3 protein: CATARGRSPLHF

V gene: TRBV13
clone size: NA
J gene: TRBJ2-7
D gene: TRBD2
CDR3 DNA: TGTGCCAGCAGCTTAGCGGTAGGACTAGCCCACGAGCAGTACTTC
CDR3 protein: CASSLAVGLAHEQYF

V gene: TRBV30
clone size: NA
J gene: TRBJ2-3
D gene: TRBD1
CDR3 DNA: TGTGCCGGGAGGACAGGGTCATTTAGCACAGATACGCAGTATTTT
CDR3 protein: CAGRTGSFSTDTQYF

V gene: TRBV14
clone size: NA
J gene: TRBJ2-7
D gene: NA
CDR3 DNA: TGTGCCAGCAGCCAAGATAGGGGGTTCCACGAGCAGTACTTC
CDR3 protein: CASSQDRGFHEQYF

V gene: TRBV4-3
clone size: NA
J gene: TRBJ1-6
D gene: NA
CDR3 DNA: TGCGCCAGCAGCCCCCTGGAGGGTGAAGGGTCACCCCTCCACTTT
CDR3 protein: CASSPLEGEGSPLHF

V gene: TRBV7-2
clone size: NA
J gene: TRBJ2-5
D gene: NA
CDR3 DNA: TGTGCCAGCAGCTTATGGGGCCTAGTTCAAGAGACCCAGTACTTC
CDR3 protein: CASSLWGLVQETQYF

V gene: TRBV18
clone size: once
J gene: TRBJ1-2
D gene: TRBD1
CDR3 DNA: TGTGCCAGCTCACCGACAACAGGGGTCTATGGCTACACCTTC
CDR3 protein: CASSPTTGVYGYTF

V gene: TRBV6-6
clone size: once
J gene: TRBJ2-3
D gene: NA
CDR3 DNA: TGTGCCAGCAGTTATCCCGGGGGCGGCACAGATACGCAGTATTTT
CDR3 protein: CASSYPGGGTDTQYF

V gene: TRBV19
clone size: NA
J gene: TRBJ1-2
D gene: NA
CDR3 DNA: TGTGCCAGTAGTACGACACTCCGCTATGGCTACACCTTC
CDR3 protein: CASSTTLRYGYTF

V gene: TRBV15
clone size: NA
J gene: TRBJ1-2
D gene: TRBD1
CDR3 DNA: TGTGCCACCAGCAGCGGGACAGGGTATGGCTACACCTTC
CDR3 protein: CATSSGTGYGYTF

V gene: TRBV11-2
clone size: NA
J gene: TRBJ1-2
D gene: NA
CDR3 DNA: TGTGCCAGCAGCTTAGACCCGCAGGGGAACTATGGCTACACCTTC
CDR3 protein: CASSLDPQGNYGYTF

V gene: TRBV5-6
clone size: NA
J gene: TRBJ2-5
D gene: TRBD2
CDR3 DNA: TGTGCCAGCAGTTCTTGGACTAGCGGGGGGGCAATTCAAGAGACCCAGTACTTC
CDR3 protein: CASSSWTSGGAIQETQYF

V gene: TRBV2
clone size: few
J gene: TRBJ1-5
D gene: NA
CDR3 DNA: TGTGCCAGCAGTGGAGAAGTTTATAGCAATCAGCCCCAGCATTTT
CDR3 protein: CASSGEVYSNQPQHF

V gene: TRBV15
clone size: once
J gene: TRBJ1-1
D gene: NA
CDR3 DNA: TGTGCCACCAGCAGGACCAGGGAAACTGAAGCTTTCTTT
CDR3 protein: CATSRTRETEAFF

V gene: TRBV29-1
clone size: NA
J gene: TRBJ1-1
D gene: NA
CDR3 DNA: TGCAGCGTGATCCGGGGTGCAGACACTGAAGCTTTCTTT
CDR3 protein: CSVIRGADTEAFF

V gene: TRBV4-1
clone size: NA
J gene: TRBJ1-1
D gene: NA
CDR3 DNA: TGCGCCAGCAGCCAAGATCCAGGCCCGAACACTGAAGCTTTCTTT
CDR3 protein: CASSQDPGPNTEAFF

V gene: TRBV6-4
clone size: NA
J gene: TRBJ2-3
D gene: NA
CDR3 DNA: TGTGCCAGCAGTGACTCGGAGGTAGATACGCAGTATTTT
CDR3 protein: CASSDSEVDTQYF

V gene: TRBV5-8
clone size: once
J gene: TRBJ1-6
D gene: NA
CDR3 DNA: TGTGCCAGCAGCTCCTCCTATAATTCACCCCTCCACTTT
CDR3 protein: CASSSSYNSPLHF

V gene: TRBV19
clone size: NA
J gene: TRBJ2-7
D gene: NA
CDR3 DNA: TGTGCCAGTAGTATAGTTGGTGGCTACGAGCAGTACTTC
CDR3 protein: CASSIVGGYEQYF

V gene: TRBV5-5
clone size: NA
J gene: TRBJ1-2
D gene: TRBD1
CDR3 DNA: TGTGCCAGCAGCTTGGCCGACAGGGGTATGGATGGCTACACCTTC
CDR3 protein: CASSLADRGMDGYTF

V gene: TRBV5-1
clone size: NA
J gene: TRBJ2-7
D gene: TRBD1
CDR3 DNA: TGCGCCAGCAGCTTGCCCTTGACAGGGGGATCCTACGAGCAGTACTTC
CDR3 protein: CASSLPLTGGSYEQYF

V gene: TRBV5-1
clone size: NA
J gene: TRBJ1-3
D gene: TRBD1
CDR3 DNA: TGCGCCAGCAGCTTGAGGGGGCGAGGAAACACCATATATTTT
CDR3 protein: CASSLRGRGNTIYF

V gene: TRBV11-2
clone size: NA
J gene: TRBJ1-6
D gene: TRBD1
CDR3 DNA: TGTGCCAGCAGCCTGCCGAGGGGACAGGCTTTGGCCCTCCACTTT
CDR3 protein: CASSLPRGQALALHF

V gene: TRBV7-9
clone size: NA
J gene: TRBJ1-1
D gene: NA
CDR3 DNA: TGTGCCAGCAGCTTCGGCCTAATCCGCTTTAACACTGAAGCTTTCTTT
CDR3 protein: CASSFGLIRFNTEAFF

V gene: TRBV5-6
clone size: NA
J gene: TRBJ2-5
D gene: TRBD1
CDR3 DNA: TGTGCCAGCAGCTTCAGGGGGCTGAGAGGAGAGACCCAGTACTTC
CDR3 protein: CASSFRGLRGETQYF

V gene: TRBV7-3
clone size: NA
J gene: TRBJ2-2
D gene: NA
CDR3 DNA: TGTGCCAGCAGCCTGGAGCGGACCGGGGAGCTGTTTTTT
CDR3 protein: CASSLERTGELFF

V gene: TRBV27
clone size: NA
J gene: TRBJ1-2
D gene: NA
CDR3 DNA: TGTGCCAGCAGGCCTATGGTGGGGGCCTATGGCTACACCTTC
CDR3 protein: CASRPMVGAYGYTF

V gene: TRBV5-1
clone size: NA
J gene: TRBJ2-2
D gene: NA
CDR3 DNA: TGCGCCAGCAGCCCCTCGTTAGGGCCGAACACCGGGGAGCTGTTTTTT
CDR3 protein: CASSPSLGPNTGELFF

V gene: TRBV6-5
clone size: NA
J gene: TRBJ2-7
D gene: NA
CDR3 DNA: TGTGCCAGCAGTTACTCGAGGTACTACGAGCAGTACTTC
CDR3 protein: CASSYSRYYEQYF

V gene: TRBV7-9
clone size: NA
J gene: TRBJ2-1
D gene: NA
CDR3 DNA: TGTGCCAGCAGGAAAGGAGGGGAGCAGTTCTTC
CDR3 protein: CASRKGGEQFF

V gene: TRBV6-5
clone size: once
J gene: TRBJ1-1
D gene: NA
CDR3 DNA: TGTGCCAGCAGTTACTCCGAGGGGAACACTGAAGCTTTCTTT
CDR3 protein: CASSYSEGNTEAFF

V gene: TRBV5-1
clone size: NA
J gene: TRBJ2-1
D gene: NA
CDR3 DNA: TGCGCCAGCAGCTTTATAGGAACAGCTCAACTGGGGCAGTTCTTC
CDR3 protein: CASSFIGTAQLGQFF

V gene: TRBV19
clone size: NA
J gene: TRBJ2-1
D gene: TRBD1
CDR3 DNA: TGTGCCAGTAGTATCGGGACAGGGACTAACAATGAGCAGTTCTTC
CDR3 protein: CASSIGTGTNNEQFF

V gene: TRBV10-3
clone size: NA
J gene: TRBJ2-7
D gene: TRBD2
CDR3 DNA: TGTGCCATCAGTGAGTTCGGGACTAGCGGGGGGGATTACGAGCAGTACTTC
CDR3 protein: CAISEFGTSGGDYEQYF

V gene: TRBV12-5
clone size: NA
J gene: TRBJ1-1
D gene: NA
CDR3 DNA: TGTGCTAGTGGTTTTATGGTTCAGGAGAACACTGAAGCTTTCTTT
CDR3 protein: CASGFMVQENTEAFF

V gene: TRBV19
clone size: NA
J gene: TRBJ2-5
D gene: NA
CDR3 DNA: TGTGCCAGTAGTATCTCTGGGGCCATTTCGGAGACCCAGTACTTC
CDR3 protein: CASSISGAISETQYF